The subject of this entry is one TCR beta chain. What it binds is unknown. The CDR3 is 15 residues long. Germline CDR1 is SGHDN and CDR2 is FVKESK. The ends were cut back, 8 bases at V and 2 bases at J, with 16 bases in the middle. The source of the sample is a study of early T cells in non-severe SARS-CoV-2 infection. Findings and limits, study-wide: Missing private and CD4 specificities, VDJdb matching favored anti-spike CD8 responses.

TCRdb fed the 5' RACE reads into MiXCR, producing one record per CDR3 protein. The sample lists about 42,000 distinct CDR3 sequences, about 7% occurring once. The rearrangement uses TRBV14 and TRBJ2-1; weak D call: TRBD1 (6 bases). The receptor was derived from an adult who was a healthcare worker with PCR-confirmed SARS-CoV-2 infection or an uninfected control (not recorded which). The source material was whole blood. This chain's CDR3 is CASGSDRFPYNEQFF. For the CDR3, the DNA is TGTGCCAGCGGTTCTGACAGGTTCCCCTACAATGAGCAGTTCTTC.